This T cell receptor beta chain was profiled in a study (TCRdb year 2016). With respect to this clonotype: Its antigen remains undetermined. No quality values exist for individual bases; no much larger clone is one base distant.

The library relied on RT-PCR. For sequencing, an Illumina MiSeq was employed. TCRdb reprocessed the public reads (quality trimming at Q25 with fastp, clone calling with MiXCR) and kept in-frame beta chains. Identical CDR3 protein sequences are pooled into one entry, listed with their most common genes and DNA. The sample includes more than 550,000 distinct CDR3 sequences, with 13% to 15% observed a single time. The top ten clones comprise about 3.6% of the sample. Trimming at the junction amounts to 7 bases on V and 6 bases on J, and the germline ends lie 15 bases apart. Inclusive of the bounding cysteine and phenylalanine, the CDR3 is 13 residues long. Only the CDR3 portion is preserved as DNA: 39 bases, with reading frame beginning at the first base. From the germline V gene, CDR1 is SGHTA and CDR2 is FQGTGA.

The chain was built from TRBV7-3 and TRBJ1-1; a tentative D call is TRBD1 (6 bases match). The receptor was derived from a female donor in good health, serving as a healthy control. The specimen sequenced was memory CD4+ T cells from blood. This receptor carries the CDR3 CASTNQGLPEAFF. In nucleotide form, the sequence is TGTGCCAGCACCAACCAGGGGTTACCTGAAGCTTTCTTT.